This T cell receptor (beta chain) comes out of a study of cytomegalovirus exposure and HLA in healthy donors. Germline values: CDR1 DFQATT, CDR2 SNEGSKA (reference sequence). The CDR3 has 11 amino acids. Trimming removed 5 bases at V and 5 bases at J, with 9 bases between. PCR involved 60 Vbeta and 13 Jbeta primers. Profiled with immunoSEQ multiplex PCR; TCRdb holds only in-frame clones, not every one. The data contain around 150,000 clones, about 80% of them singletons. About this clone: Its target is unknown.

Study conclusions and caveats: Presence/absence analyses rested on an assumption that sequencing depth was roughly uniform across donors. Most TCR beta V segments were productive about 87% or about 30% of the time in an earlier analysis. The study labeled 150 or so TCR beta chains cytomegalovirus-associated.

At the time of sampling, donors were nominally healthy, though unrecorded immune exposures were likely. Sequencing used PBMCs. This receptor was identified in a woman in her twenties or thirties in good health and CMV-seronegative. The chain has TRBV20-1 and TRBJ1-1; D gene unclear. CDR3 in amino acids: CSAPRGTEAFF. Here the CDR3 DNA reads TGCAGTGCTCCGCGGGGTACTGAAGCTTTCTTT.